Below, 12 T cell receptor beta chains from the same sample are listed, as sequenced in a study of neurological immune-mediated disorders. TCRdb used MiXCR to reprocess the 5' RACE reads, holding one entry per CDR3 protein. Of tens of thousands of distinct CDR3 sequences in the sample, 3.5% to 4.5% were seen once. Input material: PBMCs. These TCRs come from a woman aged 50 to 60 with multiple sclerosis.

This clonotype was detected many times. The CDR3 region is CASSPDYNEQFF. CDR3 DNA: TGTGCCAGCAGCCCAGACTACAATGAGCAGTTCTTC. The chain recombines TRBV6-2 or TRBV6-3 with TRBJ2-1; D unclear. Germline V gene lookup returns CDR1 MNHEY and CDR2 SVGEGT. This CDR3 comprises 12 residues. V shed 6 bases and J shed 3 bases, with 6 bases lying between them.

This clonotype occurred many times. This chain links TRBV7-2 with TRBJ2-1, with D unresolved. The V gene lost 0 bases and the J gene lost 9 bases, with 9 bases spanning the gap. CDR1 and CDR2 (germline): SGHTA, FQGNSA. The CDR3 is made up of 13 amino acids. CDR3 bases: TGTGCCAGCAGCTTAGCTATCGATACTGAGCAGTTCTTC. Residues: CASSLAIDTEQFF. Filled out from reference TRBV7-2 and TRBJ2-1, the complete variable domain reads GAGVSQSPSNKVTEKGKDVELRCDPISGHTALYWYRQSLGQGLEFLIYFQGNSAPDKSGLPSDRFSAERTGGSVSTLTIQRTQQEDSAVYLCASSLAIDTEQFFGPGTRLTVL.

V and J are TRBV7-8 and TRBJ1-1; D not certain. The CDR3 loop spans 16 amino acids. Germline-derived CDR1 and CDR2 are SGHVS and FQNEAQ. The ends were cut back, 5 bases at V and 1 base at J, with 17 bases in the middle. The CDR3 here is CASSPVRPGRNTEAFF. CDR3 DNA sequence: TGTGCCAGCAGCCCGGTTCGACCCGGTCGGAACACTGAAGCTTTCTTT.

This clonotype was seen many times. The chain employs TRBV7-2 and TRBJ1-1; 7 nucleotides line up with TRBD1. J was trimmed by 1 base and V by 5 bases; bases with no gene match: 7. The CDR3 contains 15 residues. Germline V lookup: CDR1 SGHTA, CDR2 FQGNSA. The CDR3 region is CASSPQGVRNTEAFF. CDR3 coding DNA: TGTGCCAGCAGCCCCCAGGGGGTTCGGAACACTGAAGCTTTCTTT.

This clonotype appeared many times. V usage is TRBV15 and J usage is TRBJ1-1; the D is unclear. CDR3 length equals 15 residues. V lost 1 base and J lost 2, with 11 bases in between. Germline V gene lookup returns CDR1 LNHNV and CDR2 YYDKDF (reference sequence). The CDR3 is CATSRVARANTEAFF. The CDR3 nucleotides read TGTGCCACCAGCAGAGTCGCCCGGGCCAACACTGAAGCTTTCTTT.

This clonotype was seen ten or more times. The chain employs TRBV15 and TRBJ1-4; 9 nucleotides agree with TRBD1. Per the germline V gene, CDR1 is LNHNV and CDR2 is YYDKDF (reference sequence). Trimming took 0 bases from V and 7 from J; bases not matched to a gene: 3. The CDR3 covers 15 residues. CDR3 DNA: TGTGCCACCAGCAGAGAAAGGGGACAGGGTGAAAAACTGTTTTTT. Encoded protein: CATSRERGQGEKLFF.

This clonotype was recorded many times. The rearrangement links TRBV20-1 to TRBJ1-2; D unresolved. V was clipped by 6 bases and J by 14 bases, with 25 bases between them. The CDR3 is 13 residues long. From germline, CDR1 is DFQATT and CDR2 SNEGSKA (reference sequence). CDR3 nucleotides: TGCAGTGCCCCTAGAGGGTCGGGTGGGTTAAGAACCTTC. This sequence encodes CSAPRGSGGLRTF.

This clonotype was seen ten or more times. This chain links TRBV24-1 with TRBJ1-6; D is unclear. Germline V gives CDR1 KGHDR, CDR2 SFDVKD. The CDR3 consists of 13 residues. Trimming left V 4 bases short and J 12 bases short, with 12 bases between. In DNA form, the CDR3 reads TGTGCCACCAGTGAGTCCGGGGATGGACCCCTCCACTTT. It codes for CATSESGDGPLHF.

This clonotype was counted many times. This sequence joins TRBV11-3 and TRBJ2-1; unclear D gene. Germline assignment: CDR1 SGHNT and CDR2 YENEEA. The V gene lost 5 bases and the J gene lost 13 bases, with 15 bases spanning the gap. CDR3 size: 12 residues. CDR3 in amino acids: CASSDTEYPQFF. CDR3 coding DNA: TGTGCCAGCAGCGACACCGAGTACCCCCAGTTCTTC.

This clonotype was seen ten or more times. This chain joins TRBV4-1 and TRBJ2-7; D is ambiguous. Trimming left V 1 base short and J 1 base short, with 11 bases between. This CDR3 spans 15 amino acids. Germline loops: CDR1 MGHRA, CDR2 YSYEKL. CDR3 protein: CASSQVDAKSYEQYF. The CDR3 nucleotides are TGCGCCAGCAGCCAAGTTGATGCGAAGTCCTACGAGCAGTACTTC.

This clonotype was counted many times. A much larger clone lies one base from this, so it may be a read error. The rearrangement joins TRBV20-1 to TRBJ1-2; D is unclear. Trimming cost V 2 bases and J 5 bases, with 15 bases left between them. Germline CDR1 and CDR2: DFQATT and SNEGSKA (reference sequence). The CDR3 contains 14 residues. CDR3 in amino acids: CSARPPGKAYGYTF. CDR3 in DNA: TGCAGTGCTAGACCCCCGGGAAAGGCTTATGGCTACACCTTC.

This clonotype was recorded at least ten times. The chain links TRBV5-5 to TRBJ2-5; D unresolved. With 1 base removed from V and 5 bases from J, the gap between germline ends came to 6 bases. The CDR3 consists of 12 residues. The V gene's germline CDR1 is SGHKS and CDR2 YYEKEE (reference sequence). The CDR3 protein is CASSLRPETQYF. Here the CDR3 DNA reads TGTGCCAGCAGCTTGCGGCCCGAGACCCAGTACTTC. Using reference TRBV5-5 and TRBJ2-5 for the parts outside the CDR3, the full variable domain is DAGVTQSPTHLIKTRGQQVTLRCSPISGHKSVSWYQQVLGQGPQFIFQYYEKEERGRGNFPDRFSARQFPNYSSELNVNALLLGDSALYLCASSLRPETQYFGPGTRLLVL.